The T cell receptor (beta chain) under discussion was sequenced for a study of CD8+ T cells in alopecia areata. Study summary: Twice daily, treated patients received 5 to 10 mg of oral tofacitinib. Tofacitinib continued for 6 to 18 months and was then withheld for 6 months.

The CDR3 contains 14 residues. Germline V gene sequence: CDR1 MGHDK, CDR2 SYGVNS. V was cut by 0 bases and J by 3 bases, with 9 bases left in between. Sequencing templates came from extracted RNA that was reverse transcribed into cDNA. Assay used: immunoSEQ multiplex PCR; TCRdb lists only in-frame clones, some missing. This table holds more than 200,000 clones, approximately 61% found once. The study team obtained lesional scalp punch biopsies and peripheral blood from alopecia areata patients. The sequencing here drew on CD4+ T cells sorted from blood, taken at week 0. V is TRBV25-1 and J is TRBJ2-7; D is tentatively TRBD1 or TRBD2 (5 bases each). The sequence came from a human donor with alopecia areata. CDR3 sequence reads: CASSEYGDRYEQYF. In DNA, the CDR3 is TGTGCCAGCAGTGAATATGGGGACCGCTACGAGCAGTACTTC.